The 30 T cell receptor beta chains given below trace back to one sample, sequenced in a study of identical twins. TCRdb analysed the 5' RACE reads with MiXCR anew, one entry per CDR3 protein. Of about 570,000 distinct CDR3 sequences detected, around a tenth appear once; the ten largest clones hold around 3.2%. The same data also went into a second study, on yellow fever vaccine responses in identical twins.

The material sequenced was PBMCs. The receptor source for this set is a woman aged 18 to 35 in good health.

This clonotype was seen more than once but under ten times. The chain combines TRBV11-2 with TRBJ2-1, with 10 bases lining up with TRBD1. Trimming at V came to 5 bases and at J to 7 bases, leaving 8 bases not matched to a gene. Germline V CDR1 and CDR2: SGHAT, FQNNGV. The CDR3 is 15 residues long. The CDR3 nucleotides are TGTGCCAGCAGCATACCGGGACAGGGGTGGAATGAGCAGTTCTTC. This codes for CASSIPGQGWNEQFF.

The J gene is TRBJ2-7, the V gene TRBV28; 7 nucleotides line up with TRBD1. Germline trimming cut 1 base from V and 5 bases from J; bases unmatched to any gene: 5. Germline V gene lookup returns CDR1 MDHEN and CDR2 SYDVKM. The CDR3 contains 14 residues. The CDR3, as DNA: TGTGCCAGCAGTTTATACGACAGGGACCACGAGCAGTACTTC. It encodes CASSLYDRDHEQYF.

This clonotype has just a few counts. This CDR3 reads CASSSVAAGANVLTF. As DNA, the CDR3 is TGTGCCAGCAGTTCCGTTGCAGCTGGGGCCAACGTCCTGACTTTC. The chain couples TRBV11-2 to TRBJ2-6; D gene uncertain. The CDR3 is made up of 15 amino acids. Germline CDR1 reads SGHAT; CDR2 reads FQNNGV. Trimming shortened V by 6 bases and J by 2 bases, and 11 bases separated the two germline ends.

This clonotype has just one count. The chain couples TRBV20-1 to TRBJ2-1; D gene uncertain. Trimming removed 3 bases at V and 8 bases at J, with 11 bases between. The CDR3 runs 12 residues. The germline V gene encodes CDR1 DFQATT and CDR2 SNEGSKA (reference sequence). CDR3 nucleotides: TGCAGTGCTAGGGACCGGATCTATGAGCAGTTCTTC. Its protein product is CSARDRIYEQFF.

This clonotype was detected many times. The chain recombines TRBV6-5 with TRBJ1-5, with D maybe TRBD1 (6 bases). V lost 0 bases and J 5 bases, leaving 14 bases between the germline ends. The CDR3 extends over 16 amino acids. In germline, CDR1 is MNHEY, CDR2 SVGAGI. Written as DNA, the CDR3 is TGTGCCAGCAGTTACTCAGGGGGGGCACCGGATCAGCCCCAGCATTTT. It codes for CASSYSGGAPDQPQHF.

CDR3 nucleotide sequence: TGTGCCAGCAGTAACAGGGGGCATGACTATGGCTACACCTTC. It is translated as CASSNRGHDYGYTF. The V and J genes are TRBV14 and TRBJ1-2; 9 bases are shared with TRBD1. In germline, CDR1 is SGHDN, CDR2 FVKESK. After removal of 6 bases from V and 3 bases from J, the junction contained 5 bases not matched to a gene. This CDR3 has 14 residues.

Notes on this clonotype: This sequence may be a read error, since a much larger clone differs from it by one base. The chain couples TRBV3-1 to TRBJ2-7, with D perhaps matching TRBD2 (5 bases). CDR1 LGHDT and CDR2 YNNKEL come from the germline V gene (reference sequence). The length of the CDR3 is 13 residues. The CDR3 region has the DNA TGTCCCAGCAGCCGGGGAGTCTCCTACGAGCAGTACTTC. Its protein is CPSSRGVSYEQYF.

This clonotype was counted between two and nine times. The rearrangement joins TRBV2 to TRBJ1-3; D unresolved. The V gene lost 2 bases and the J gene lost 0 bases, with 11 bases spanning the gap. This CDR3 spans 16 amino acids. Germline CDR1 is SNHLY and CDR2 is FYNNEI. The CDR3 bases are TGTGCCAGCAGTGAACAGCCCCAAGCCTCTGGAAACACCATATATTTT. Translating gives CASSEQPQASGNTIYF.

At least ten counts were recorded for this clonotype. The chain employs TRBV29-1 and TRBJ2-7; D not resolved. Trimming took 3 bases from V and 5 from J, leaving 11 bases between them. This CDR3 has 12 amino acids. CDR1 and CDR2 from the germline V gene are SQVTM and ANQGSEA. The CDR3 nucleotides read TGCAGCGTTGAGGCCGCGAGCCACGAGCAGTACTTC. Amino acid sequence: CSVEAASHEQYF.

This clonotype was seen many times. The chain couples TRBV7-8 to TRBJ1-3; D is ambiguous. The CDR3 spans 13 residues. V shed 5 bases and J shed 0 bases, with 5 bases lying between them. Germline CDR1 reads SGHVS; CDR2 reads FQNEAQ. The CDR3 DNA is TGTGCCAGCAGCCGTAGCTCTGGAAACACCATATATTTT. Translating gives CASSRSSGNTIYF.

This clonotype was seen more than once but under ten times. This chain uses TRBV7-2 with TRBJ1-3; D call uncertain. CDR3 length: 12 residues. CDR1 and CDR2 from the germline V gene are SGHTA and FQGNSA. The ends were cut back, 4 bases at V and 7 bases at J, with 8 bases in the middle. The CDR3 DNA sequence: TGTGCCAGCAGCTCGGCCCACAACACCATATATTTT. Its protein is CASSSAHNTIYF.

This clonotype was seen repeatedly, ten times or more. As DNA, the CDR3 is TGTGCCAGCAGTTACGCGGGGGGGGGACTTTACAATGAGCAGTTCTTC. The encoded protein is CASSYAGGGLYNEQFF. The chain carries TRBV6-5 and TRBJ2-1; 9 positions agree with TRBD2. CDR3 length equals 16 residues. Trimming removed 2 bases from V and 4 bases from J; junction bases left unmatched: 6. Looked up from germline, CDR1 is MNHEY and CDR2 is SVGAGI.

This clonotype was observed a handful of times. The chain employs TRBV5-1 and TRBJ2-1; D gene uncertain. The CDR3 covers 15 residues. V lost 4 bases and J lost 3, with 14 bases in between. CDR1 SGHRS and CDR2 YFSETQ come from the germline V gene. The CDR3 region is CASSPLPPSYNEQFF. DNA of the CDR3: TGCGCCAGCAGCCCTCTGCCGCCCAGCTACAATGAGCAGTTCTTC.

This clonotype was detected a few times. The V call is TRBV20-1, the J call TRBJ2-1, with 9 bases matching TRBD1. Germline V gives CDR1 DFQATT, CDR2 SNEGSKA (reference sequence). This CDR3 comprises 16 residues. V lost 6 bases, J lost 5 bases, and 14 bases stayed unmatched. The CDR3 loop reads CSANDPGTGSDNEQFF. In DNA, the CDR3 is TGCAGTGCAAACGACCCCGGGACAGGGTCAGACAATGAGCAGTTCTTC.

This chain joins TRBV25-1 and TRBJ2-1; 8 nucleotides align to TRBD2. CDR1 and CDR2 from the germline V gene are MGHDK and SYGVNS. The CDR3 consists of 15 residues. Unmatched junction bases numbered 7, after V lost 1 base and J lost 8 bases. The DNA for the CDR3 is TGTGCCAGCAGTGAATGGGCTAGCGGGCTGGATGAGCAGTTCTTC. Residues: CASSEWASGLDEQFF.

This clonotype was counted ten times or more. CDR3 amino acids: CASSWGMTANTEAFF. The CDR3 DNA follows: TGCGCCAGCAGCTGGGGAATGACAGCTAACACTGAAGCTTTCTTT. The rearrangement uses TRBV5-1 and TRBJ1-1; possibly TRBD1 for D (5 bases). Germline V gene sequence: CDR1 SGHRS, CDR2 YFSETQ. Trimming cost V 3 bases and J 2 bases, with 14 bases left between them. CDR3 length: 15 amino acids.

This clonotype was observed many times. This rearrangement joins TRBV28 to TRBJ2-1; no clear D gene. The V end lost 6 bases, the J end lost 5 bases, and 2 bases lay between the germline ends. The V gene's germline CDR1 is MDHEN and CDR2 SYDVKM. CDR3 length: 10 amino acids. The CDR3 spells CASRDNEQFF. CDR3 DNA sequence: TGTGCCAGCAGGGACAATGAGCAGTTCTTC.

J is TRBJ2-1 and V is TRBV5-5; D uncertain. V shed 3 bases and J shed 3 bases, with 16 bases lying between them. The CDR3 length is 16 residues. Germline assignment: CDR1 SGHKS and CDR2 YYEKEE (reference sequence). The CDR3 protein is CASSSKPVAGYNEQFF. The CDR3 nucleotides are TGTGCCAGCAGCTCGAAACCTGTAGCCGGCTACAATGAGCAGTTCTTC.

This clonotype has a count of ten or more. V gene TRBV11-2 combines with J gene TRBJ1-2; D remains unclear. V lost 5 bases and J lost 4, with 14 bases in between. Per germline, CDR1 SGHAT and CDR2 FQNNGV. The CDR3 contains 14 residues. CDR3 sequence: CASSPMVGGYGYTF. As DNA, the CDR3 is TGTGCCAGCAGCCCAATGGTGGGAGGCTATGGCTACACCTTC.

This clonotype was picked up a small number of times. The chain joins TRBV29-1 to TRBJ2-7; 9 bases match TRBD1. V shed 8 bases, J shed 5 bases, and the junction held 7 bases outside the gene matches. The germline gives CDR1 SQVTM, CDR2 ANQGSEA. The CDR3 sequence is 12 residues long. The CDR3 sequence is CSSTGQGNEQYF. The CDR3 region has the DNA TGCAGCTCCACGGGACAGGGTAACGAGCAGTACTTC.

This clonotype was seen more than once but under ten times. This sequence joins TRBV2 and TRBJ2-1; tentatively, D is TRBD2 (6 bases). V was clipped by 2 bases and J by 6 bases, with 11 bases between them. Germline V CDR1 and CDR2: SNHLY, FYNNEI. CDR3 length: 14 residues. The CDR3 DNA reads as TGTGCCAGCAGTGAAACGGTGGGAGGCAATGAGCAGTTCTTC. Amino acid sequence: CASSETVGGNEQFF.

This clonotype has more than one count but fewer than ten. This sequence joins TRBV29-1 and TRBJ2-1, with 7 bases matching TRBD2. Germline V gene sequence: CDR1 SQVTM, CDR2 ANQGSEA. The J segment lost 12 bases and the V segment lost 4 bases, leaving 12 bases of the junction unmatched. The CDR3 is 13 residues long. The CDR3 region has the DNA TGCAGCGTTGGAGTTGCGGGAGCTTTTGGGCAGTTCTTC. It is translated as CSVGVAGAFGQFF.

This clonotype was seen at least ten times. The J gene is TRBJ1-5, the V gene TRBV12-3 or TRBV12-4; weak D call: TRBD1 (5 bases). V lost 2 bases and J 3 bases, leaving 11 bases between the germline ends. The CDR3 runs 15 residues. DNA of the CDR3: TGTGCCAGCAGTTTATCTCGGGGGGACAATCAGCCCCAGCATTTT. Its translation: CASSLSRGDNQPQHF.

This clonotype has ten or more counts. V usage is TRBV5-1 and J usage is TRBJ2-1; no reliable D call. Germline loops: CDR1 SGHRS, CDR2 YFSETQ. The CDR3 spans 15 residues. The V end lost 5 bases, the J end lost 0 bases, and 12 bases lay between the germline ends. The CDR3 nucleotides are TGCGCCAGCAGTCCCGAGGCACGCTCCTACAATGAGCAGTTCTTC. It yields the protein CASSPEARSYNEQFF.

This clonotype was seen ten or more times. V usage is TRBV24-1 and J usage is TRBJ2-1; weak D call: TRBD2 (5 bases). This CDR3 has 12 amino acids. Germline CDR1 KGHDR, CDR2 SFDVKD. V gave up 8 bases and J gave up 10 bases, with 14 bases separating them. The CDR3 DNA reads as TGTGCCACCATGGGAGACGCTTGGGAGCAGTTCTTC. Its protein product is CATMGDAWEQFF.

The chain is built from TRBV7-2 and TRBJ2-3; D remains unclear. Germline V gene sequence: CDR1 SGHTA, CDR2 FQGNSA. The CDR3 has 14 residues. With 5 bases removed from V and 0 bases from J, the gap between germline ends came to 9 bases. The CDR3: CASSPEISTDTQYF. CDR3 bases: TGTGCCAGCAGCCCGGAGATTAGCACAGATACGCAGTATTTT.

The table lists this clonotype with a few counts. The V and J genes are TRBV6-5 and TRBJ1-2; 7 bases match TRBD1. The CDR3 covers 15 residues. J gave up 4 bases and V 0 bases, and 5 bases lay outside the gene matches. Germline-derived CDR1 and CDR2 are MNHEY and SVGAGI. CDR3 bases: TGTGCCAGCAGTTACTCGGGACAGAGCGTCTATGGCTACACCTTC. Amino acids: CASSYSGQSVYGYTF.

The genes are TRBV3-1 and TRBJ1-4, with no clear D. Germline CDR1 is LGHDT and CDR2 is YNNKEL (reference sequence). Trimming cost V 3 bases and J 7 bases, with 15 bases left between them. The CDR3 is made up of 15 amino acids. CDR3 loop: CASSQQLQGGEKLFF. In nucleotides, the CDR3 is TGTGCCAGCAGCCAGCAACTGCAAGGCGGTGAAAAACTGTTTTTT.

This clonotype was counted a few times. CDR3 nucleotides: TGTGCCAGCAGCGTAGTTGCGGGGGCGCGGGGATACGAGCAGTACTTC. Translated: CASSVVAGARGYEQYF. The chain links TRBV9 to TRBJ2-7; maybe TRBD2 (7 bases). This CDR3 spans 16 amino acids. Trimming took 0 bases from V and 4 from J, leaving 17 bases between them. Per germline, CDR1 SGDLS and CDR2 YYNGEE.

This chain uses TRBV3-1 with TRBJ2-7; D is possibly TRBD2 (6 bases). The length of the CDR3 is 14 residues. The V end lost 4 bases, the J end lost 6 bases, and 16 bases lay between the germline ends. Per the germline V gene, CDR1 is LGHDT and CDR2 is YNNKEL (reference sequence). The CDR3 nucleotides read TGTGCCAGCAGCCCGACTAGAGGCTACTCCGAGCAGTACTTC. Protein: CASSPTRGYSEQYF.